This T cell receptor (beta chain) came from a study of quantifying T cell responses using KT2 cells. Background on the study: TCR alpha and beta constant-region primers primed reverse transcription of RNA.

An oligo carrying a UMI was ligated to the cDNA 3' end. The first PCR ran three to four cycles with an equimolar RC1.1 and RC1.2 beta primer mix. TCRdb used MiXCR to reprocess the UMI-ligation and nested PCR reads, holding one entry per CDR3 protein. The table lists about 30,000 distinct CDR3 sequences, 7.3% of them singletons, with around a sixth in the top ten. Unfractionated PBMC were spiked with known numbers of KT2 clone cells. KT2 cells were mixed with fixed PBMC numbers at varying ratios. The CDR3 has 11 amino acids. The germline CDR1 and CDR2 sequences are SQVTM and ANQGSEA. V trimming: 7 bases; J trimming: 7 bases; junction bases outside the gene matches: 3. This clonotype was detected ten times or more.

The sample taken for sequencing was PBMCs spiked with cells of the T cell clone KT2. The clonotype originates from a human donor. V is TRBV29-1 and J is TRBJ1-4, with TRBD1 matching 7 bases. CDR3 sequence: CSGRDSEKLFF. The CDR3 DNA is TGCAGCGGTCGGGACAGTGAAAAACTGTTTTTT. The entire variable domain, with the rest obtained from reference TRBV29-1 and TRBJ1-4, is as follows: SAVISQKPSRDICQRGTSLTIQCQVDSQVTMMFWYRQQPGQSLTLIATANQGSEATYESGFVIDKFPISRPNLTFSTLTVSNMSPEDSSIYLCSGRDSEKLFFGSGTQLSVL.